This T cell receptor beta chain was profiled in a study of early T cells in non-severe SARS-CoV-2 infection. General study results and limits: Clonotype matching in VDJdb favored anti-spike CD8 responses and did not capture private and CD4 specificities.

Unique molecular identifiers (one per individual cDNA molecule) were attached. TCRdb itself ran the 5' RACE reads through MiXCR, one entry per CDR3 protein. The table includes 55,000 to 85,000 distinct CDR3 sequences, about an eighth detected once. This clonotype was seen at least ten times. Its antigen is currently unknown. V was clipped by 0 bases and J by 10 bases, with 15 bases between them. The CDR3 extends over 15 amino acids. Germline-derived CDR1 and CDR2 are MNHEY and SMNVEV (reference sequence). Source material: whole blood. This sequence originates from an adult who was a healthcare worker with PCR-confirmed SARS-CoV-2 infection or an uninfected control (not recorded which). This chain links TRBV27 with TRBJ1-4; the D is unclear. CDR3 sequence: CASSLSAGFEGKLFF. CDR3 coding DNA: TGTGCCAGCAGTTTATCGGCCGGCTTCGAAGGAAAACTGTTTTTT.